The TCR beta chain described here comes from a study of shared clonotypes between healthy human individuals. CD45RO-negative cells were positively selected for CCR7, leaving out terminally differentiated effector memory CD45RA+ cells. Trimming left V 4 bases short and J 0 bases short, with 10 bases between. Germline CDR1 is MNHEY and CDR2 is SVGAGI. This CDR3 is 15 amino acids long. The table came from immunoSEQ multiplex PCR; TCRdb's copy has only in-frame clones and leaves some out. The table includes some 2,100,000 clones, roughly 91% detected once. Input material: naive CD8+ T cells from PBMCs. V gene TRBV6-5 combines with J gene TRBJ1-5, with D hard to call. The receptor comes from a man between 18 and 29 years old in good health. Some clones in this sample may be carry-over from other donors' samples. The CDR3 DNA sequence: TGTGCCAGCAGTTTACGAAGAGATAGCAATCAGCCCCAGCATTTT. Its protein is CASSLRRDSNQPQHF.